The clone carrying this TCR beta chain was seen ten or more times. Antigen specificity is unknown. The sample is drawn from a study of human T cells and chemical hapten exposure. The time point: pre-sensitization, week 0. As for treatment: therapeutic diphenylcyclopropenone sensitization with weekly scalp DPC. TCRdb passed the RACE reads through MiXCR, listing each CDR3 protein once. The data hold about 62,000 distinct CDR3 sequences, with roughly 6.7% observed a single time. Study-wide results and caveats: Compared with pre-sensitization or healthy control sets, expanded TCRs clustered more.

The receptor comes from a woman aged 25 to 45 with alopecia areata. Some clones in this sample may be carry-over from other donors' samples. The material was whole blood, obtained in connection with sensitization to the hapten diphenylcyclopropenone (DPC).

CDR3 in amino acids: CASSLRGTDYEQYF. In nucleotides, the CDR3 is TGTGCCAGCAGTTTACGGGGGACAGATTACGAGCAGTACTTC. This chain links TRBV12-3 or TRBV12-4 with TRBJ2-7, with TRBD1 as a possible D gene (7 bases). Trimming cost V 2 bases and J 4 bases, with 12 bases left between them. The CDR3 covers 14 residues.